A selection of T cell receptor beta chains follows, all from one sample in a study of T-cell reconstitution after alpha-beta-depleted transplantation in children. TCRdb redid the calling of the PCR reads with MiXCR, one entry per CDR3 protein. The table records roughly 670,000 distinct CDR3 sequences, about an eighth of them present only once. The specimen was PBMCs, collected before TCRalphabeta/CD19-depleted stem cell transplant. These receptors were obtained from a girl aged 2 to 9 with congenital amegakaryocytic thrombocytopenia, due to receive a stem cell transplant. The CDR3 runs from the conserved cysteine through the conserved F or W. D genes are given only for firm matches. For some rows the clone size is stated as once, few or many, or as a class when expanded; others skip it.

V: TRBV29-1
size: many
J: TRBJ2-3
D: TRBD1
DNA: TGCAGCGTGGACGGACAGGGGGCTTCAGATACGCAGTATTTT
CDR3: CSVDGQGASDTQYF

V: TRBV7-9
size: -
J: TRBJ2-3
D: -
DNA: TGTGCCAGCAGACTAGCCTCGGGTGCAGATACGCAGTATTTT
CDR3: CASRLASGADTQYF

V: TRBV12-3/TRBV12-4
size: many
J: TRBJ1-1
D: -
DNA: TGTGCCAGCAGTTTGGGGTTGGAACAGGTCACTGAAGCTTTCTTT
CDR3: CASSLGLEQVTEAFF

V: TRBV20-1
size: many
J: TRBJ2-2
D: -
DNA: TGCAGTGCCCCTCCACCCCCTGGCAGACCCGGGGAGCTGTTTTTT
CDR3: CSAPPPPGRPGELFF

V: TRBV20-1
size: many
J: TRBJ2-2
D: -
DNA: TGCAGTGCTAGAAGCCGTGGAAACACCGGGGAGCTGTTTTTT
CDR3: CSARSRGNTGELFF

V: TRBV20-1
size: few
J: TRBJ2-1
D: -
DNA: TGCAGTGCTGAGGAGAGCTCCCTCGGGGATGAGCAGTTCTTC
CDR3: CSAEESSLGDEQFF

V: TRBV20-1
size: few
J: TRBJ2-7
D: TRBD2
DNA: TGCAGTGCTAGGGATGTCGGGAGGGCTTACGAGCAGTACTTC
CDR3: CSARDVGRAYEQYF

V: TRBV5-1
size: many
J: TRBJ2-7
D: TRBD2
DNA: TGCGCCAGCAGCTTGGAGCCGGCTAGCGGATTCTACGAGCAGTACTTC
CDR3: CASSLEPASGFYEQYF

V: TRBV20-1
size: many
J: TRBJ2-1
D: -
DNA: TGCAGTGCTAGCCGGACCGTTAACAATGAGCAGTTCTTC
CDR3: CSASRTVNNEQFF

V: TRBV5-1
size: many
J: TRBJ2-3
D: -
DNA: TGCGCCAGCAGCTTGACCACGAGCACAGATACGCAGTATTTT
CDR3: CASSLTTSTDTQYF

V: TRBV5-1
size: -
J: TRBJ2-2
D: -
DNA: TGCGCCAGCAGCTATTCACAGTCCGGAGGCTCCGGGGAGCTGTTTTTT
CDR3: CASSYSQSGGSGELFF

V: TRBV12-3/TRBV12-4
size: -
J: TRBJ2-5
D: -
DNA: TGTGCCAGCAGTTTTACGTGGCCCGTTGGGACCCAGTACTTC
CDR3: CASSFTWPVGTQYF

V: TRBV19
size: -
J: TRBJ2-7
D: TRBD1
DNA: TGTGCCAGTAGCTCAAGAAGACAGGGCGAGGGCTACGAGCAGTACTTC
CDR3: CASSSRRQGEGYEQYF

V: TRBV2
size: -
J: TRBJ2-1
D: TRBD2
DNA: TGTGCCAGCCGCCCATCTAGCGGCTCCTACAATGAGCAGTTCTTC
CDR3: CASRPSSGSYNEQFF

V: TRBV11-3
size: many
J: TRBJ2-7
D: TRBD2
DNA: TGTGCCAGCAGTCCTAGCGGGAGAGTCTACGAGCAGTACTTC
CDR3: CASSPSGRVYEQYF

V: TRBV19
size: -
J: TRBJ2-5
D: TRBD2
DNA: TGTGCCAGTAGTACCAGACTAGCGTCAGGGACCCAGTACTTC
CDR3: CASSTRLASGTQYF

V: TRBV15
size: -
J: TRBJ2-5
D: TRBD2
DNA: TGTGCCACCAGCAGAGATCTGCGCGCTAGCGGGAGTTTTTTC
CDR3: CATSRDLRASGSFF

V: TRBV12-3/TRBV12-4
size: few
J: TRBJ2-4
D: -
DNA: TGTGCCAGCAGTTTGGGGGGCGGGAACATTCAGTACTTC
CDR3: CASSLGGGNIQYF

V: TRBV9
size: many
J: TRBJ1-1
D: -
DNA: TGTGCCAGCAGCGTAGCTACGAAGGGGGTGGACACTGAAGCTTTCTTT
CDR3: CASSVATKGVDTEAFF

V: TRBV10-3
size: many
J: TRBJ1-1
D: -
DNA: TGTGCCATCAGTAAAGTATCGGGATTAGGGACTGAAGCTTTCTTT
CDR3: CAISKVSGLGTEAFF

V: TRBV20-1
size: -
J: TRBJ2-3
D: TRBD2
DNA: TGCAGTGCTAGGGGGCTCGGGACTAGCGGCACAGATACGCAGTATTTT
CDR3: CSARGLGTSGTDTQYF